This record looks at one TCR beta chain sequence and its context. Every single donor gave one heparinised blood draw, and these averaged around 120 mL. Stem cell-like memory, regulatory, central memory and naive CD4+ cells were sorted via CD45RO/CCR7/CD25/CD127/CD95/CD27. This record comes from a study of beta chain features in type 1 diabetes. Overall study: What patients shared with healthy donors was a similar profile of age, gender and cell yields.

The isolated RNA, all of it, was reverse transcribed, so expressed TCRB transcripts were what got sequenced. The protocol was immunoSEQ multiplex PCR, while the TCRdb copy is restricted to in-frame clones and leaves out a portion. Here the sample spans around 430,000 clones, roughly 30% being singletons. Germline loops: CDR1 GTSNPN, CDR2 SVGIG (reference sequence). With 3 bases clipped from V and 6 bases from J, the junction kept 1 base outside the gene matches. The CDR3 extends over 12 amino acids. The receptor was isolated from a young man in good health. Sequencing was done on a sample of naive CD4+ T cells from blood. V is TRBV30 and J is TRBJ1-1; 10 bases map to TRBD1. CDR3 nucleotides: TGTGCCTGGAGCGGACAGGGGGCTGAAGCTTTCTTT. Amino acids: CAWSGQGAEAFF.